This T cell receptor (beta chain) was profiled in a study of T cell changes during pregnancy in multiple sclerosis (dated by TCRdb to between 2018 and 2021). With respect to the entire study: The study examined how the T cell repertoire changed over the course of pregnancy in women with multiple sclerosis.

Library prep was done by the immunoSEQ multiplex PCR assay. This is the immuneACCESS table as TCRdb keeps it, with only in-frame sequences that have V and J called. A part of the clones is gone; compared with another copy, unresolved V genes explain less than half, and the rest is unexplained. For this sample there are roughly 28,000 clones; around nine tenths appear just once. 6.2% of the sample is in the top ten clones. On this clone itself: The antigen it binds to is not known. Base-call qualities are not available, and no considerably larger clone is one nucleotide away.

Its CDR3 holds 12 amino acids, cysteine through phenylalanine. The retained sequence is limited to the CDR3, 36 bases, with the frame set at the first base. Via the germline V gene, CDR1 is SGHRS and CDR2 YFSETQ. Compared with germline, V lacks 4 bases and J lacks 9 bases; bases without a gene match: 3. The rearrangement joined TRBV5-1 to TRBJ2-2; 7 middle bases align to TRBD2. The sequences come from CD8+ T cells from peripheral blood mononuclear cells, collected before pregnancy. The sequence derives from a female donor with multiple sclerosis, enrolled in a pregnancy study. The DNA reads as follows: TGCGCCAGCAGCCCAGCGGGGTGGGAGCTGTTTTTT. Translated, this is CASSPAGWELFF.